This record covers a single TCR beta chain. What it binds is not known. This sample is drawn from a study of tumor-infiltrating lymphocytes in localized non-small cell lung cancer. Trimming stripped 2 bases from V and 0 bases from J, with 19 bases between. Germline CDR1 and CDR2: KGHSH and LQKENI. The CDR3 has 18 residues. General study results and limits: Tumor T-cell fraction was not associated with recurrence-free survival.

TCRdb's copy holds only in-frame clones and misses some; the assay was immunoSEQ multiplex PCR. Of 5,500 to 8,000 clones in the sample, over 60% were seen once. Sequenced: lung tumor tissue. This receptor was obtained from a human donor with non-small cell lung cancer. J is TRBJ1-1 and V is TRBV18, with D possibly matching TRBD1 (5 bases). The CDR3 sequence: CASSPLGLPRSMNTEAFF. The CDR3 DNA reads as TGTGCCAGCTCACCATTGGGACTCCCCCGGAGCATGAACACTGAAGCTTTCTTT.